Following are 2 T cell receptor beta chains from one sample sequenced in a study of blood T cell repertoires in COVID-19. The method was immunoSEQ multiplex PCR; TCRdb's version includes in-frame clones alone and lacks a portion of them. The sample consists of roughly 100,000 clones, 70% to 85% of them appearing once. Sample: peripheral blood. The receptors originated from a woman aged 80 or over with active or convalescent COVID-19.

The chain combines TRBV18 with TRBJ2-7, with unresolved D. The V end lost 3 bases, the J end lost 3 bases, and 9 bases lay between the germline ends. Germline-derived CDR1 and CDR2 are KGHSH and LQKENI. The CDR3 contains 13 residues. The chain's CDR3 is CASSPLPGYEQYF. CDR3 bases: TGTGCCAGCTCACCTTTACCGGGCTACGAGCAGTACTTC.

About this clone itself: The sample has other DNA sequences that encode this CDR3 too. The chain couples TRBV10-3 to TRBJ1-6; D is uncertain. V lost 0 bases and J lost 0, with 6 bases in between. CDR1 and CDR2 (germline): ENHRY, SYGVKD. This CDR3 spans 16 amino acids. The CDR3 reads CAISESRSSYNSPLHF. DNA for the CDR3: TGTGCCATCAGTGAGTCGAGAAGCTCCTATAATTCACCCCTCCACTTT.